This TCR beta chain emerged from a study of STAT3 mutations in large granular lymphocyte leukemia. Study details: Roughly half of the longitudinally sequenced T-LGLL patients carried detectable canonical activating STAT3 mutations. General study results and limits: All newly emerging clones after therapy were STAT3 wild type. At least one immunodominant TCR beta clonotype appeared in every T-cell large granular lymphocyte leukemia patient.

The V and J ends lost 4 bases and 1 base respectively, with 11 bases between them. CDR3 length: 15 amino acids. In germline, CDR1 is MGHDK, CDR2 SYGVNS. Some clones are missing from TCRdb's copy, which holds only in-frame ones; the method was immunoSEQ multiplex PCR. The table has fewer than 20,000 clones, roughly 81% seen once. The sample holds a few counts of this clone. Its antigen is not known. Sequencing input: peripheral blood mononuclear cells. The sequence came from a man aged 50-60 years with T-cell large granular lymphocyte leukemia. Some clones in this sample may be carry-over from other donors' samples. The rearrangement links TRBV25-1 to TRBJ2-4; D remains ambiguous. The CDR3 DNA sequence: TGTGCCAGCAGTGCATCAAGAGTCGCCAAAAACATTCAGTACTTC. Translation gives CASSASRVAKNIQYF.